This entry is about one T cell receptor beta chain. The target antigen is unknown. These data are taken from a study of response to subunit inactivated influenza vaccine. Study-level findings and limits: Authors suggested each seasonal influenza vaccination recruits few new T cells.

V lost 4 bases, J lost 2 bases, and 15 bases lay in between. This CDR3 contains 15 residues. Germline V gene sequence: CDR1 SGHRS, CDR2 YFSETQ. TCRdb re-called the RT-PCR reads with MiXCR, one entry per CDR3 protein. Of hundreds of thousands of distinct CDR3 sequences in the sample, about a fifth were seen once. The sample consisted of PBMCs from blood, taken around 5 days after vaccination. The TCR originated in a man aged 50 to 60 who received an inactivated influenza vaccine. The chain carries TRBV5-1 and TRBJ2-5; maybe TRBD1 (6 bases). In DNA, the CDR3 is TGCGCCAGCAGCGTCAGCGCAGGGGCTCAAGAGACCCAGTACTTC. Translating gives CASSVSAGAQETQYF.